The source of this T cell receptor (beta chain) is a study of long-term antiretroviral therapy in people with HIV (dated by TCRdb to 2022 to 2024). Looking at the study overall: The earliest samples were collected about a decade before the 2015 WHO recommendation for immediate ART, when ART was typically delayed until CD4 counts fell. This retrospective serial study examined whether starting ART and sustained HIV suppression were associated with changes in the composition and diversity of the TRB repertoire in peripheral blood. The cohort contributed about 190 cryopreserved PBMC samples from under 35 adults with confirmed HIV infection, collected serially over a mean of roughly 6 years (range 1-12). About 35% of the 30 participants with HIV were female. No cross-contamination during QIAcube processing was seen in test extractions of a monoclonal T-cell line run alongside 33 polyclonal samples. Points the paper makes about the study in general: HIV repertoires had narrower CDR3 length ranges than controls, and the network structure suggested an antigen-experienced repertoire that shifted only slightly toward naive after ART. Unsorted PBMC were profiled instead of sorted CD4+ and CD8+ T cells because pre-ART samples had limited cell numbers. Since PBMC availability was limited, sequencing covered only the TCR beta chain, with no alpha chain pairing. Inferences about post-ART repertoire changes were limited because no data were available on ART adherence, viral resistance or therapy changes. Expanded TRB clones identified before ART initiation dominated the repertoire across all time points, though the dominance fluctuated and decreased in many PLHIV after ART. The samples were dated from about 2003 to 2018, and the ART regimens that were used may be less effective than current ART regimens. Starting ART was linked to a significant rise in TRB diversity, yet even after long-term ART the diversity remained significantly lower than in transplant donor controls.

The CDR3 has 14 amino acids, counting the end cysteine and phenylalanine. The entry retains the CDR3 DNA only, 42 bases that are in frame from base 1. CDR1 and CDR2, per the germline V gene, are SNHLY and FYNNEI. The germline ends are 11 bases apart after V is trimmed by 5 bases and J by 0 bases. The immunoSEQ hsTCRB v3.0 assay was used at survey level resolution for TRB variable region sequencing. A depth of roughly 35,000-55,000 T-cell genomes per sample was targeted for TRB sequencing. Pooled TRB libraries were sequenced on an Illumina MiSeq with a v3 150-cycle kit. The authors processed their data as follows. Repertoire analysis ran in R within a reproducible Nextflow workflow covering QC, data transformation and analysis. LymphoSeq2, an R package for AIRR-Seq data exploration, was used to implement custom analyses. A handful of samples that produced fewer than 5000 total TRB sequences were removed, so 190 or so HIV repertoires were analyzed. Of the 188 retained HIV repertoires, approximately 57 were collected before and 129 after ART initiation. Each repertoire was downsampled to 5000 TRB nucleotide sequences, and summary statistics were averaged across 100 downsampling iterations. The analysis kept only TRB sequences whose CDR3 regions were at least seven amino acids long. A Shannon entropy-derived clonality score and the Gini coefficient were used to measure diversity. Repertoire networks linked the top 5000 CDR3 amino acid sequences whenever two sequences differed by an edit distance of one. For TRB CDR3 amino acid sequences, antigen specificity groups and MHC restriction were predicted with GLIPH2. Known CMV, EBV, HIV or tissue antigen associations were flagged by matching CDR3 amino acid sequences against VDJdb and McPAS-TCR. Pre-ART, post-ART and control groups were compared with Wilcoxon signed-rank tests and Holm-Bonferroni correction. TCRdb carries this immuneACCESS record with in-frame sequences only. Its versions omit some clonotypes, under half of them owing to an unresolved V gene in the studies checked, with the rest unexplained. Clone size and V and J calls were adopted from that table, with D and trimming inferred from the DNA. This sample comprises about 40,000 clones, roughly nine tenths of them detected only once. The top ten clones comprise about 4% of the sample.

Inclusion was restricted to participants for whom at least one PBMC sample before ART initiation and at least two post-ART samples were available. Treatment was received in the United States of America by all participants with HIV. Before DNA extraction, cryopreserved samples of about 0.95-11 million PBMC were thawed and washed. At the time of the earliest PBMC sample for each participant with HIV, ages ranged from about 20 to 54 years. PBMC samples from each participant spanned 1-4 timepoints before ART initiation and 2-8 timepoints after ART initiation, with a median of 7 samples. For every participant, serial HIV viral load, CD4+ T-cell count, ART history and demographic data were obtained. Using a Qiagen kit on a QIAcube, genomic DNA was extracted from unsorted PBMC, with samples processed in batches of 12. About this clone: Its antigen has not been determined. No base-level quality is on record; no much larger clone is a single base apart.

The material sequenced was unsorted PBMCs, taken 1.2 years after starting antiretroviral therapy. The V and J segments used are TRBV2 and TRBJ2-7; the D gene is perhaps TRBD1, from 5 matching bases. This TCR was sampled from a woman between 45 and 65 years old with HIV. The CDR3 in this case is CASSITDSSYEQYF. Read as DNA, the sequence is TGTGCCAGCAGTATAACCGACAGCTCCTACGAGCAGTACTTC.